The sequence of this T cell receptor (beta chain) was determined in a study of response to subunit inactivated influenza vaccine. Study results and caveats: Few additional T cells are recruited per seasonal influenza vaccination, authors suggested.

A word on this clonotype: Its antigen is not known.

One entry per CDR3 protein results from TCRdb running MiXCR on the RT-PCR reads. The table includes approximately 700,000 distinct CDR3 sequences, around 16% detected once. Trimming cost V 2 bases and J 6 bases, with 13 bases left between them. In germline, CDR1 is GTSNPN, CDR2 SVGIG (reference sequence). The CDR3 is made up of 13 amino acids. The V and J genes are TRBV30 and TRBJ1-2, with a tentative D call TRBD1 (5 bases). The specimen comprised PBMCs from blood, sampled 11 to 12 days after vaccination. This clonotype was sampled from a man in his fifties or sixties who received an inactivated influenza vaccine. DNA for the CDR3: TGTGCCTGGAGTCCGTGGGCAGGGAATGGCTACACCTTC. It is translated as CAWSPWAGNGYTF.